The 6 T cell receptor beta chains given below trace back to one sample, sequenced in a study of T-cell memory formation after mild COVID-19. TCRdb analysed the 5' RACE reads with MiXCR anew, one entry per CDR3 protein. The sample holds 300,000 to 350,000 distinct CDR3 sequences, roughly a fifth seen once. Sequenced input: PBMCs or a T cell subset sorted from them (not recorded which). Source of these receptors: a man aged 18 to 29 who had mild COVID-19 (a few samples of this study predate the infection). Cell type and time point are not known.

V usage is TRBV7-2 and J usage is TRBJ2-3; 14 nucleotides align to TRBD2. CDR1 and CDR2 from the germline V gene are SGHTA and FQGNSA. The CDR3 is made up of 20 amino acids. The ends lost 2 bases at V and 3 bases at J; junction bases unmatched: 13. In DNA form, the CDR3 reads TGTGCCAGCAGCTTACCGACTAGCGGGGGGGCCGGGTCGTCTACAGATACGCAGTATTTT. Its protein is CASSLPTSGGAGSSTDTQYF.

This chain joins TRBV6-2 or TRBV6-3 and TRBJ2-7; D is unresolved. The germline V gene encodes CDR1 MNHEY and CDR2 SVGEGT. The CDR3 spans 13 residues. V was trimmed by 8 bases and J by 2 bases, leaving 13 bases between them. The CDR3 DNA is TGTGCCAGCCGATCCCGTTCGGCCTACGAGCAGTACGTC. Translation: CASRSRSAYEQYV.

J is TRBJ2-5 and V is TRBV12-3 or TRBV12-4; 7 positions agree with TRBD2. The trim removed 5 bases at V and 5 bases at J, leaving 5 bases unmatched. The CDR3 length is 13 residues. The CDR3 bases are TGTGCCAGCAGTGCTAGCGGCCCCGAGACCCAGTACTTC. Translation gives CASSASGPETQYF.

The chain combines TRBV11-2 with TRBJ2-2, with a possible D match to TRBD2 (5 bases). The germline CDR1 and CDR2 sequences are SGHAT and FQNNGV. The CDR3 length is 13 residues. Deletions cut 1 base from V and 8 bases from J, with 8 bases between. The chain's CDR3 is CASSLVRVGELFF. The DNA of the CDR3 is TGTGCCAGCAGCTTAGTGAGGGTTGGGGAGCTGTTTTTT.

This clonotype was observed a few times. The chain combines TRBV2 with TRBJ1-4; 11 bases line up with TRBD1. The CDR3 sequence is 14 residues long. J was trimmed by 8 bases and V by 6 bases; bases with no gene match: 5. In germline, CDR1 is SNHLY, CDR2 FYNNEI. CDR3 sequence: CASSGTGGGEKLFF. In DNA form, the CDR3 reads TGTGCCAGCAGCGGGACAGGGGGGGGAGAAAAACTGTTTTTT.

The rearrangement joins TRBV7-9 to TRBJ2-1; a weak D match, TRBD1 (6 bases). The germline V gene has CDR1 SEHNR and CDR2 FQNEAQ (reference sequence). The ends were cut back, 3 bases at V and 4 bases at J, with 19 bases in the middle. The CDR3 consists of 17 residues. The CDR3, as DNA: TGTGCCAGCAGCTTGCACGACGGGACACTCTCTTACAATGAGCAGTTCTTC. It encodes CASSLHDGTLSYNEQFF.